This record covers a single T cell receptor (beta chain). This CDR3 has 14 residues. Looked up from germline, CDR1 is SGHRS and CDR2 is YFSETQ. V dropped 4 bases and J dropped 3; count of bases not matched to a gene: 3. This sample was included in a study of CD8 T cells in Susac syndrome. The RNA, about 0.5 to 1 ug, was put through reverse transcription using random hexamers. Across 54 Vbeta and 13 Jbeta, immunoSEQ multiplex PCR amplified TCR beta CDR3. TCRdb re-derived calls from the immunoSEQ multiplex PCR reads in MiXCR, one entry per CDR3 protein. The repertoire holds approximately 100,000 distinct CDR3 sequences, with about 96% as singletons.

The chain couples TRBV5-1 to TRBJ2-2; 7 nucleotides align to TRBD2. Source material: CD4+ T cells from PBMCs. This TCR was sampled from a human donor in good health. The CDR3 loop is CASSAGLDTGELFF. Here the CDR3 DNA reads TGCGCCAGCAGCGCCGGACTAGACACCGGGGAGCTGTTTTTT.